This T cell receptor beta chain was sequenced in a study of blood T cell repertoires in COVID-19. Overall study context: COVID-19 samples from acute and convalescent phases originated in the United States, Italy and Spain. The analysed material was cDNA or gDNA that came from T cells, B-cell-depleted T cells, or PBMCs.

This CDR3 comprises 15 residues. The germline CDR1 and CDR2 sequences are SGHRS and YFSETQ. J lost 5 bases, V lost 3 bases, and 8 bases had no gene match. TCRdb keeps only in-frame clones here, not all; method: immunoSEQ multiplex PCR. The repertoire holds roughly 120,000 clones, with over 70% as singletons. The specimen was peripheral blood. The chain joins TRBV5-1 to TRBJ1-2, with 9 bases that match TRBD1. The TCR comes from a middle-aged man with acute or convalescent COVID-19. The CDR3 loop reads CASSSGQGSGYGYTF. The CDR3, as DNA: TGCGCCAGCAGCTCGGGACAGGGAAGTGGATATGGCTACACCTTC. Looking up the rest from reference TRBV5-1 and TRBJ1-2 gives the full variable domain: KAGVTQTPRYLIKTRGQQVTLSCSPISGHRSVSWYQQTPGQGLQFLFEYFSETQRNKGNFPGRFSGRQFSNSRSEMNVSTLELGDSALYLCASSSGQGSGYGYTFGSGTRLTVV.